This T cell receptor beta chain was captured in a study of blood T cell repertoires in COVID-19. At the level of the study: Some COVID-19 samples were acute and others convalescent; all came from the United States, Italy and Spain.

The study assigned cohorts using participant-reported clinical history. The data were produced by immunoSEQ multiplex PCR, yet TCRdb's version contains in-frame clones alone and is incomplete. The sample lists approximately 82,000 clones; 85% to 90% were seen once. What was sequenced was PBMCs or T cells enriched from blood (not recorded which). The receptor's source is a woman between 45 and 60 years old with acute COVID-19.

CDR3 in DNA: TGTGCTAGTGGTTTAGGGGAGGGCACTGAAGCTTTCTTT. Its protein is CASGLGEGTEAFF. The rearrangement links TRBV12-5 to TRBJ1-1; D possibly corresponds to TRBD1 (5 bases). V lost 3 bases, J lost 4 bases, and 9 bases lay in between. The CDR3 consists of 13 residues. From germline, CDR1 is LGHNT and CDR2 FRNRAP.